The 31 T cell receptor beta chains below come from one sample, sequenced in a study of identical twins' blood T cells. Via MiXCR, TCRdb re-called the 5' RACE reads, giving one row per CDR3 protein. The sample shows 400,000 or so distinct CDR3 sequences, 28% of them seen only once. Sample: PBMCs. All receptors come from a woman aged 18 to 50 in good health.

J is TRBJ2-2 and V is TRBV5-1, with 7 bases aligning to TRBD2. The CDR3 runs 16 residues. V shed 7 bases, J shed 5 bases, and the junction held 14 bases outside the gene matches. Germline V lookup: CDR1 SGHRS, CDR2 YFSETQ. CDR3: CASETGQASGTGELFF. Here the CDR3 DNA reads TGCGCCAGCGAAACAGGCCAGGCTAGCGGTACCGGGGAGCTGTTTTTT.

Regarding this clonotype: A much larger clone lies one base from this, so it may be a read error. The V call is TRBV11-3, the J call TRBJ1-6; the D gene is possibly TRBD1 (5 bases). Germline V gene lookup returns CDR1 SGHNT and CDR2 YENEEA. CDR3 length: 14 residues. The DNA for the CDR3 is TGTGTCAGCAGCTTCCGGGGGATTAATTCACCCCTCCACTTT. Its protein is CVSSFRGINSPLHF.

This clonotype was counted many times. The genes are TRBV12-3 or TRBV12-4 and TRBJ2-7; D gene unclear. Trimming left V 3 bases short and J 2 bases short, with 14 bases between. The CDR3 contains 15 residues. This CDR3 is CASSFSLTVAYEQYF. The CDR3 nucleotides read TGTGCCAGCAGTTTTTCACTGACGGTAGCCTACGAGCAGTACTTC.

This chain uses TRBV29-1 with TRBJ1-2, with TRBD1 identical over 10 bases. Looked up from germline, CDR1 is SQVTM and CDR2 is ANQGSEA. There are 15 residues in the CDR3. The V segment lost 6 bases and the J segment 0 bases; nucleotides outside the gene matches: 7. Here the CDR3 reads CSVLGTGAPNYGYTF. The CDR3 DNA sequence: TGCAGCGTCCTAGGGACAGGGGCGCCTAACTATGGCTACACCTTC.

V and J are TRBV20-1 and TRBJ2-5; D gene uncertain. Trimming removed 6 bases from V and 4 bases from J, with 6 bases in between. The germline gives CDR1 DFQATT, CDR2 SNEGSKA (reference sequence). This CDR3 region has 10 residues. The CDR3 sequence: CSAALETQYF. DNA of the CDR3: TGCAGTGCGGCTCTAGAGACCCAGTACTTC.

The V gene is TRBV20-1, the J gene TRBJ2-1; D gene unclear. The CDR3 length is 11 residues. V lost 7 bases and J lost 7, with 11 bases in between. Germline lookup yields CDR1 DFQATT and CDR2 SNEGSKA (reference sequence). Here the CDR3 reads CSGVAWNEQFF. The DNA for the CDR3 is TGCAGTGGGGTGGCTTGGAATGAGCAGTTCTTC.

The CDR3 loop is CASSSDRFMYNEQFF. Here the CDR3 DNA reads TGTGCCAGCAGTTCCGACAGGTTCATGTACAATGAGCAGTTCTTC. This chain joins TRBV2 and TRBJ2-1; weak D call: TRBD1 (6 bases). There are 15 residues in the CDR3. Germline-derived CDR1 and CDR2 are SNHLY and FYNNEI. V lost 5 bases to trimming and J lost 4 bases, with 15 bases between them.

Comments on this clonotype: Possible read error: a much larger clone is one base away. The rearrangement joins TRBV3-1 to TRBJ2-1; the match to TRBD2 covers 9 bases. The CDR3 extends over 15 amino acids. Per the germline V gene, CDR1 is LGHDT and CDR2 is YNNKEL (reference sequence). The chain's CDR3 is CASSPLAGGLNGQFF. DNA of the CDR3: TGTGCCAGCAGCCCCCTGGCGGGAGGGCTCAATGGGCAGTTCTTC.

The V gene is TRBV21-1, the J gene TRBJ2-1; the table names TRBD1, a call not compared with the DNA. TRBV21-1 is a pseudogene locus. This CDR3 spans 14 amino acids. CDR3 nucleotides: TGTGCCAGCACCTCGGGACAGGGAGACAATGAGCAGTTCTTC. Translated, it gives CASTSGQGDNEQFF.

The chain carries TRBV30 and TRBJ2-1, with TRBD1 matching over 7 bases. Trimming at V came to 4 bases and at J to 6 bases, leaving 9 bases not matched to a gene. CDR3 size: 14 residues. CDR1 is GTSNPN and CDR2 is SVGIG in the germline V gene (reference sequence). CDR3 residues: CAWTRDSLFNEQFF. The CDR3 DNA follows: TGTGCCTGGACCCGGGACAGCCTATTCAATGAGCAGTTCTTC.

In this sample, this clonotype turned up a few times. This chain links TRBV6-2 or TRBV6-3 with TRBJ2-5; no reliable D call. This CDR3 has 12 residues. V lost 4 bases and J 4 bases, leaving 7 bases between the germline ends. Germline V gene sequence: CDR1 MNHEY, CDR2 SVGEGT. The CDR3 sequence: CASSSMGETQYF. CDR3 in DNA: TGTGCCAGCAGTTCCATGGGAGAGACCCAGTACTTC.

CDR3 protein: CASSPRVEQYF. The CDR3 region has the DNA TGTGCCAGCAGCCCCCGGGTCGAGCAGTACTTC. V gene TRBV11-2 combines with J gene TRBJ2-7; D unresolved. Looked up from germline, CDR1 is SGHAT and CDR2 is FQNNGV. This CDR3 comprises 11 residues. V was trimmed by 5 bases and J by 6 bases, leaving 8 bases between them.

This clonotype was seen ten or more times. The gene calls are TRBV15 and TRBJ1-2; D gene uncertain. This CDR3 has 15 amino acids. V shed 1 base and J shed 1 base, with 10 bases lying between them. In germline, CDR1 is LNHNV, CDR2 YYDKDF (reference sequence). The CDR3 bases are TGTGCCACCAGCAGAGCTCCGCAGAATAACTATGGCTACACCTTC. Translation: CATSRAPQNNYGYTF.

This chain joins TRBV20-1 and TRBJ2-5, with TRBD2 matching 8 bases. CDR3 size: 17 residues. With V trimmed by 6 bases and J by 3 bases, 18 bases remained unmatched. The V gene's germline CDR1 is DFQATT and CDR2 SNEGSKA (reference sequence). CDR3 nucleotide sequence: TGCAGTGCGGGCACTAGCGGATCCGGATGGGTCAAAGAGACCCAGTACTTC. It codes for CSAGTSGSGWVKETQYF.

The genes are TRBV6-1 and TRBJ1-1, with 7 bases fitting TRBD1. V was clipped by 8 bases and J by 1 base; unmatched bases: 7. Germline loops: CDR1 MNHNS, CDR2 SASEGT. The CDR3 covers 14 residues. The CDR3 spells CASRGQMKNTEAFF. CDR3 DNA sequence: TGTGCCAGCCGGGGACAGATGAAGAACACTGAAGCTTTCTTT.

This clonotype was observed a few times. The chain is built from TRBV13 and TRBJ2-7; a possible D gene is TRBD2 (6 bases). CDR1 PRHDT and CDR2 FYEKMQ come from the germline V gene (reference sequence). The V end lost 5 bases, the J end lost 6 bases, and 14 bases lay between the germline ends. This CDR3 is 13 amino acids long. CDR3 in amino acids: CASSPTGGLEQYF. The DNA for the CDR3 is TGTGCCAGCAGCCCGACCGGGGGTCTCGAGCAGTACTTC.

The chain joins TRBV6-5 to TRBJ1-2; D gene unclear. V was pared by 2 bases and J by 4 bases, with 8 bases between. This CDR3 has 13 amino acids. The germline V gene encodes CDR1 MNHEY and CDR2 SVGAGI. CDR3 bases: TGTGCCAGCAGTTACCGGACCTTCTATGGCTACACCTTC. Translating gives CASSYRTFYGYTF.

As to this clonotype: The junction differs from germline at one of its ends, possibly a read error. This chain links TRBV7-2 with TRBJ2-7, with D tentatively TRBD1 (6 bases). Germline CDR1 reads SGHTA; CDR2 reads FQGNSA. The CDR3 runs 15 residues. CDR3 nucleotide sequence: TGTTCCAGTAGCTTAGATTGGGACATCTCCTACGAGCAGTACTTC. Translation: CSSSLDWDISYEQYF.

In its sample, this clonotype was seen a few times. The rearrangement uses TRBV11-2 and TRBJ2-2, with D unclear. The CDR3 runs 14 residues. The V and J ends lost 5 bases and 6 bases respectively, with 13 bases between them. CDR1 SGHAT and CDR2 FQNNGV come from the germline V gene. The CDR3 DNA reads TGTGCCAGCAGCGAGACGGGTTTCGCCGGGGAGCTGTTTTTT. Amino acids: CASSETGFAGELFF.

This clonotype has a handful of counts. The V and J genes are TRBV20-1 and TRBJ1-1; D gene ambiguous. This CDR3 is built from 14 residues. CDR1 DFQATT and CDR2 SNEGSKA come from the germline V gene (reference sequence). The V end lost 1 base, the J end lost 0 bases, and 9 bases lay between the germline ends. The CDR3 is CSARAVLVNTEAFF. The CDR3 nucleotides read TGCAGTGCTAGAGCCGTTTTAGTGAACACTGAAGCTTTCTTT.

The table lists this clonotype with a few counts. The rearrangement joins TRBV30 to TRBJ2-3; the D gene is possibly TRBD1 (5 bases). V was trimmed by 0 bases and J by 6 bases, leaving 22 bases between them. There are 17 residues in the CDR3. Germline CDR1 reads GTSNPN; CDR2 reads SVGIG (reference sequence). This chain's CDR3 is CAWSVGANHYRPDTQYF. CDR3 DNA sequence: TGTGCCTGGAGTGTAGGGGCTAACCACTATCGGCCCGATACGCAGTATTTT.

J is TRBJ2-7 and V is TRBV5-4, with 8 bases aligning to TRBD1. J lost 2 bases, V lost 0 bases, and 4 bases had no gene match. CDR1 is SGHNT and CDR2 is YYREEE in the germline V gene (reference sequence). The CDR3 totals 15 residues. In nucleotides, the CDR3 is TGTGCCAGCAGCTTGGTCTTGGGACAGGCCTACGAGCAGTACTTC. As protein: CASSLVLGQAYEQYF. The whole variable domain, filled in from reference TRBV5-4 and TRBJ2-7, reads ETGVTQSPTHLIKTRGQQVTLRCSSQSGHNTVSWYQQALGQGPQFIFQYYREEENGRGNFPPRFSGLQFPNYSSELNVNALELDDSALYLCASSLVLGQAYEQYFGPGTRLTVT.

This clonotype showed up just a few times. J is TRBJ1-2 and V is TRBV20-1, with TRBD1 matching over 7 bases. With V trimmed by 2 bases and J by 5 bases, 5 bases remained unmatched. CDR1 is DFQATT, CDR2 SNEGSKA, per germline (reference sequence). CDR3 length: 13 amino acids. The CDR3 sequence: CSARRDSSYGYTF. The CDR3 nucleotides are TGCAGTGCTAGAAGGGACAGCTCTTATGGCTACACCTTC.

This clonotype was observed a handful of times. V gene TRBV20-1 combines with J gene TRBJ2-7; D is unclear. Between the trimmed V and J ends, which lost 5 bases and 3 bases, there was a span of 17 bases. Per the germline V gene, CDR1 is DFQATT and CDR2 is SNEGSKA (reference sequence). The CDR3 covers 14 residues. Here the CDR3 DNA reads TGCAGTGCTGTCACATTTGGACGGAACTACGAGCAGTACTTC. Translating it yields CSAVTFGRNYEQYF.

The sample holds a few counts of this clonotype. The chain carries TRBV29-1 and TRBJ1-5, with a possible D match to TRBD1 (6 bases). Germline V gene sequence: CDR1 SQVTM, CDR2 ANQGSEA. V dropped 6 bases and J dropped 8 bases, with 20 bases sitting between them. The CDR3 consists of 14 residues. CDR3 protein: CSVVCWRGKKPQHF. In DNA, the CDR3 is TGCAGCGTAGTATGCTGGAGGGGGAAGAAGCCCCAGCATTTT. Filled out from reference TRBV29-1 and TRBJ1-5, the complete variable domain reads SAVISQKPSRDICQRGTSLTIQCQVDSQVTMMFWYRQQPGQSLTLIATANQGSEATYESGFVIDKFPISRPNLTFSTLTVSNMSPEDSSIYLCSVVCWRGKKPQHFGDGTRLSIL.

The chain employs TRBV12-3 or TRBV12-4 and TRBJ1-5; D remains unclear. This CDR3 is built from 16 residues. Trimming shortened V by 1 base and J by 5 bases, and 15 bases separated the two germline ends. In DNA, the CDR3 is TGTGCCAGCAGTTTAGTGGGTCGCCGAATAGATCAGCCCCAGCATTTT. This sequence encodes CASSLVGRRIDQPQHF.

In its sample, this clonotype was seen a few times. The chain uses TRBV25-1 and TRBJ1-6; 9 bases fit TRBD1. The V gene end was trimmed by 3 bases and the J gene end by 10 bases; junction bases not matched to a gene: 7. The CDR3 length is 15 residues. The germline V gene encodes CDR1 MGHDK and CDR2 SYGVNS. The CDR3 DNA reads TGTGCCAGCAGTGACGGACAGGGGAGTGGGTCACCCCTCCACTTT. It is translated as CASSDGQGSGSPLHF.

This clonotype was recorded a few times. The V gene is TRBV28, the J gene TRBJ1-1; tentative D call: TRBD1 (5 bases). Trimming removed 7 bases at V and 6 bases at J, with 15 bases between. Germline V gene data show CDR1 as MDHEN and CDR2 as SYDVKM. CDR3 length equals 13 residues. The chain's CDR3 is CASTLWGGAEAFF. CDR3 bases: TGTGCCAGCACCCTTTGGGGAGGGGCTGAAGCTTTCTTT. The whole variable domain, filled in from reference TRBV28 and TRBJ1-1, reads DVKVTQSSRYLVKRTGEKVFLECVQDMDHENMFWYRQDPGLGLRLIYFSYDVKMKEKGDIPEGYSVSREKKERFSLILESASTNQTSMYLCASTLWGGAEAFFGQGTRLTVV.

The chain combines TRBV20-1 with TRBJ1-2, with 7 positions matching TRBD1. CDR1 is DFQATT and CDR2 is SNEGSKA in the germline V gene (reference sequence). The CDR3 sequence is 13 residues long. V dropped 5 bases and J dropped 5; count of bases not matched to a gene: 8. CDR3 DNA: TGCAGTGCTTCTACAGGGGATTCGTATGGCTACACCTTC. Translated: CSASTGDSYGYTF.

The gene calls are TRBV20-1 and TRBJ2-1; tentatively, D is TRBD1 or TRBD2 (5 bases each). Germline-derived CDR1 and CDR2 are DFQATT and SNEGSKA (reference sequence). The CDR3 extends over 15 amino acids. The V gene lost 6 bases and the J gene lost 0 bases, with 15 bases spanning the gap. The CDR3 sequence: CSARIPGRSYNEQFF. The CDR3 DNA reads as TGCAGTGCCCGAATTCCGGGGCGCTCCTACAATGAGCAGTTCTTC.

At least ten counts were recorded for this clonotype. The rearrangement uses TRBV2 and TRBJ2-1; the match to TRBD2 covers 12 bases. The V gene end was trimmed by 3 bases and the J gene end by 7 bases; junction bases not matched to a gene: 4. The V gene's germline CDR1 is SNHLY and CDR2 FYNNEI. The CDR3 contains 15 residues. The CDR3 spells CASSEASGGGNEQFF. The DNA for the CDR3 is TGTGCCAGCAGTGAGGCTAGCGGGGGGGGAAATGAGCAGTTCTTC. Together with reference TRBV2 and TRBJ2-1, the CDR3 gives the full variable domain: EPEVTQTPSHQVTQMGQEVILRCVPISNHLYFYWYRQILGQKVEFLVSFYNNEISEKSEIFDDQFSVERPDGSNFTLKIRSTKLEDSAMYFCASSEASGGGNEQFFGPGTRLTVL.